A selection of T cell receptor beta chains follows, all from one sample in a study of PD-1 blockade in classical Hodgkin lymphoma. TCRdb's table, derived via immunoSEQ multiplex PCR, lists solely in-frame clones and lacks some. The sample holds roughly 20,000 clones, 76% seen once. Sequencing used peripheral blood mononuclear cells (PBMCs), obtained before the fourth cycle of nivolumab. Receptor source: a human donor with classical Hodgkin lymphoma. Each CDR3 is given with its conserved first and last residue. Each record gives: D gene, J gene, clone size, V gene, CDR3 protein, CDR3 DNA. The D gene is left open where the match is weak. Expanded clones are given a class, and other clones once, few, many or no size at all.

>NA|TRBJ1-1|NA|TRBV10-1
CASKMRGNTEAFF
TGCGCCAGCAAAATGAGGGGGAACACTGAAGCTTTCTTT
>TRBD1|TRBJ2-7|NA|TRBV30
CAWRHHPPRGPYEQYF
TGTGCCTGGAGACACCACCCGCCTAGGGGGCCCTACGAGCAGTACTTC
>NA|TRBJ2-7|few|TRBV6-5
CASSFIPRGGVYEQYF
TGTGCCAGCAGTTTCATTCCCAGGGGTGGGGTCTACGAGCAGTACTTC
>NA|TRBJ2-3|NA|TRBV5-4
CASSLGHYTLPDTQYF
TGTGCCAGCAGCTTGGGGCATTATACCCTTCCAGATACGCAGTATTTT
>NA|TRBJ2-2|few|TRBV18
CASSLSREYGELFF
TGTGCCAGCTCACTCTCGAGGGAGTACGGGGAGCTGTTTTTT
>NA|TRBJ1-1|once|TRBV18
CASSPGGGNTEAFF
TGTGCCAGCTCACCAGGGGGGGGGAACACTGAAGCTTTCTTT
>NA|TRBJ2-2|once|TRBV7-3
CASSLGLGLATGELFF
TGTGCCAGCAGCTTAGGGCTAGGTTTAGCCACCGGGGAGCTGTTTTTT
>TRBD1|TRBJ2-2|NA|TRBV2
CASRWTGTNTGELFF
TGTGCCAGCAGATGGACAGGGACTAACACCGGGGAGCTGTTTTTT
>NA|TRBJ1-5|few|TRBV4-3
CASSQDRVSNQPQHF
TGCGCCAGCAGCCAAGACAGGGTTTCAAATCAGCCCCAGCATTTT
>NA|TRBJ1-5|NA|TRBV2
CASTREGVGNQPQHF
TGTGCCAGCACCAGGGAGGGAGTTGGCAATCAGCCCCAGCATTTT
>NA|TRBJ1-6|NA|TRBV9
CASSVEGRGVTPLHF
TGTGCCAGCAGCGTAGAGGGCAGGGGAGTGACACCCCTCCACTTT
>NA|TRBJ1-3|NA|TRBV7-2
CASSLNSGNTIYF
TGTGCCAGCAGCCTTAACTCTGGAAACACCATATATTTT
>TRBD2|TRBJ2-1|few|TRBV5-8
CASSLTKAGVNRNEQFF
TGTGCCAGCAGCTTGACTAAAGCGGGAGTGAACCGCAATGAGCAGTTCTTC
>NA|TRBJ1-6|NA|TRBV11-1
CASSFVRVGSSYNSPLHF
TGTGCCAGCAGCTTCGTCAGGGTGGGGAGCTCCTATAATTCACCCCTCCACTTT
>NA|TRBJ1-6|NA|TRBV19
CASSTLGGPNSPLHF
TGTGCCAGTAGTACCCTCGGGGGGCCGAATTCACCCCTCCACTTT
>NA|TRBJ2-7|NA|TRBV29-1
CSALDSYEQYF
TGCAGCGCCCTTGACTCCTACGAGCAGTACTTC
>NA|TRBJ1-6|NA|TRBV19
CASSYLNNSPLHF
TGTGCCAGTAGTTACCTGAATAATTCACCCCTCCACTTT
>TRBD1|TRBJ1-4|NA|TRBV7-2
CASSLVGQGNEKLFF
TGTGCCAGCAGCTTGGTGGGACAGGGAAATGAAAAACTGTTTTTT
>NA|TRBJ1-2|NA|TRBV2
CASSAQDNMAYTF
TGTGCCAGCAGTGCGCAGGATAACATGGCCTACACCTTC
>TRBD1|TRBJ1-2|NA|TRBV4-1
CASSQTGTALGGYTF
TGCGCCAGCAGCCAGACCGGGACAGCCCTCGGGGGCTACACCTTC
>NA|TRBJ2-3|few|TRBV27
CASQFEGTDTQYF
TGTGCCAGCCAATTCGAGGGCACAGATACGCAGTATTTT
>NA|TRBJ2-5|NA|TRBV9
CASSVEEGRETQYF
TGTGCCAGCAGCGTAGAGGAGGGTAGGGAGACCCAGTACTTC
>NA|TRBJ1-5|NA|TRBV6-5
CASSYGAGNQPQHF
TGTGCCAGCAGTTACGGGGCAGGGAATCAGCCCCAGCATTTT
>TRBD1|TRBJ2-7|few|TRBV19
CASTTTGTGEQYF
TGTGCCAGTACCACGACAGGGACGGGGGAGCAGTACTTC
>TRBD1|TRBJ1-6|medium-sized|TRBV5-1
CASSSLGQGGGSPLHF
TGCGCCAGCAGCTCCCTAGGACAGGGTGGCGGGTCACCCCTCCACTTT
>NA|TRBJ1-2|NA|TRBV30
CAWLQTGANYGYTF
TGTGCCTGGTTGCAAACAGGAGCTAACTATGGCTACACCTTC
>NA|TRBJ1-1|NA|TRBV19
CASSMTRSQNTEAFF
TGTGCCAGTAGTATGACCAGGTCCCAGAACACTGAAGCTTTCTTT
>TRBD1|TRBJ2-6|NA|TRBV28
CASSGDRRSGANVLTF
TGTGCCAGCAGTGGGGACAGGCGATCTGGGGCCAACGTCCTGACTTTC
>NA|TRBJ2-5|NA|TRBV2
CASSDGGRVGETQYF
TGTGCCAGCAGTGACGGGGGCAGGGTCGGAGAGACCCAGTACTTC